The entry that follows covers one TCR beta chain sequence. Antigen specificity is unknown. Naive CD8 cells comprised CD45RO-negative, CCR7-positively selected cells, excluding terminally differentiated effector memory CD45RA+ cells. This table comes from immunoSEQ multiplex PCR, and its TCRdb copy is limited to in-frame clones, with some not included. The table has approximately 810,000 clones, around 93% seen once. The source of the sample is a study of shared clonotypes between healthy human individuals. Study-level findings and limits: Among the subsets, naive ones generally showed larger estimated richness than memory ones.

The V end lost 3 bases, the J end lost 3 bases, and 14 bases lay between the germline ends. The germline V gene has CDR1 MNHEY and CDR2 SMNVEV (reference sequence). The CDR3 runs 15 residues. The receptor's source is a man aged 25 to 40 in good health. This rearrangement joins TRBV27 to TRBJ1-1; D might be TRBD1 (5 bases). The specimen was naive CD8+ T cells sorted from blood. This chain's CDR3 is CASSFLTDLDTEAFF. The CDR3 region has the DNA TGTGCCAGCAGTTTTTTGACAGACTTGGACACTGAAGCTTTCTTT.